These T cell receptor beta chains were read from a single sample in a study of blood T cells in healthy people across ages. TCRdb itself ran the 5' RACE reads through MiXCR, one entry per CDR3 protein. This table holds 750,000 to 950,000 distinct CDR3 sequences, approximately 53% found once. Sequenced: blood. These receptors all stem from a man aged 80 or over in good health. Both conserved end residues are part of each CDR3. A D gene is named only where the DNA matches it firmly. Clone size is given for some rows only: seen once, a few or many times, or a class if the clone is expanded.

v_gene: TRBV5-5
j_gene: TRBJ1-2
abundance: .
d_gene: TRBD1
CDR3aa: CASSFVPGGTLGYGYTF
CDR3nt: TGTGCCAGCAGCTTCGTGCCAGGGGGCACCTTGGGCTATGGCTACACCTTC

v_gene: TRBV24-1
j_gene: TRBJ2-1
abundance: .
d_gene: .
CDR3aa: CATSDPTSANEQFF
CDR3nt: TGTGCCACCAGTGACCCCACTAGTGCCAATGAGCAGTTCTTC

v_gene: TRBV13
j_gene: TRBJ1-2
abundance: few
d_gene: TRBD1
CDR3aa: CASTVQGLGYGYTF
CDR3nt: TGTGCCAGCACCGTACAGGGGCTCGGCTATGGCTACACCTTC

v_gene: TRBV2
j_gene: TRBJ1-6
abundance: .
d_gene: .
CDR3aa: CASEGWDSPLHF
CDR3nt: TGTGCCAGCGAGGGTTGGGATTCACCCCTCCACTTT

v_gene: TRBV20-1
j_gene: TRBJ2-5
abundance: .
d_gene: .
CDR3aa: CSAALRGMAQETQYF
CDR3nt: TGCAGTGCTGCTCTGAGGGGAATGGCCCAAGAGACCCAGTACTTC

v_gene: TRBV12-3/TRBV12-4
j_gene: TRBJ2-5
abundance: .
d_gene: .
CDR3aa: CASSAGTSLQATQYF
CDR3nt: TGTGCCAGCAGTGCGGGGACTTCACTCCAAGCGACCCAGTACTTC

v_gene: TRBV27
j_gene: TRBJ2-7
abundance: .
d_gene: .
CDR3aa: CASSPGTAPGDEQYF
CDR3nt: TGTGCCAGCAGTCCCGGGACGGCGCCGGGGGACGAGCAGTACTTC

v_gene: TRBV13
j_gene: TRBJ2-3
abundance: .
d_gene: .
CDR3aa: CASSLPHGTRYAYF
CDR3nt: TGTGCCAGCAGCTTACCTCATGGGACCAGATACGCGTATTTT

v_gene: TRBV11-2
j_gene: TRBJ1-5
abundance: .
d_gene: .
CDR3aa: CASSVGGTQHF
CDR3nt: TGTGCCAGCAGCGTTGGAGGGACCCAGCATTTT

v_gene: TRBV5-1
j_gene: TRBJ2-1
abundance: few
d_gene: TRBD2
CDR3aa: CASSLGLAGLAYNEQFF
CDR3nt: TGCGCCAGCAGCTTAGGACTAGCGGGATTAGCTTACAATGAGCAGTTCTTC

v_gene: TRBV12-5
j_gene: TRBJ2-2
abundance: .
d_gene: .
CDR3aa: CASALTGELFF
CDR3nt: TGTGCTAGTGCCCTGACCGGGGAGCTGTTTTTT

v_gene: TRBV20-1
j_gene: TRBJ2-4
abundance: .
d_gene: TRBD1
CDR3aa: CSARTGGSKNIQYF
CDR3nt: TGCAGTGCTAGGACAGGGGGCTCAAAAAACATTCAGTACTTC

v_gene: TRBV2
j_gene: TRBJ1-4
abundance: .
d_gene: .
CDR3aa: CASSEDRGGGEKLFF
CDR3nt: TGTGCCAGCAGTGAGGATCGAGGGGGGGGTGAAAAACTGTTTTTT

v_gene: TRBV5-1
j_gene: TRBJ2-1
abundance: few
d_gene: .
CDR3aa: CASSPPGPGNEQFF
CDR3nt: TGCGCCAGCAGTCCACCGGGGCCTGGGAATGAGCAGTTCTTC

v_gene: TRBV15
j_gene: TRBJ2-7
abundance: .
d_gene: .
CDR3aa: CATSRDGLARDF
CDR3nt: TGTGCCACCAGCAGAGATGGGCTAGCGAGGGACTTC

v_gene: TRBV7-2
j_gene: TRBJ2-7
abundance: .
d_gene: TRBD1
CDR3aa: CASSLLRGQGGEQYF
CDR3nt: TGTGCCAGCAGCCTTCTGAGGGGACAGGGGGGCGAGCAGTACTTC

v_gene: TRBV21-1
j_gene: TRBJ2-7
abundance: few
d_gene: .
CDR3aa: CASTLTQGNKGGVYEQYF
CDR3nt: TGTGCCAGCACCCTGACCCAGGGAAACAAAGGCGGCGTTTACGAGCAGTACTTC

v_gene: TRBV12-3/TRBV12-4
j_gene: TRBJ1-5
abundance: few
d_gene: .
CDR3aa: CASTITRSNQPQHF
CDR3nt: TGTGCCAGCACCATTACAAGGAGCAATCAGCCCCAGCATTTT

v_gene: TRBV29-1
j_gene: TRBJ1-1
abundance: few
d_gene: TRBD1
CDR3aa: CSVETTAGGASTEAFF
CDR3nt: TGCAGCGTTGAAACTACCGCAGGGGGCGCATCGACTGAAGCTTTCTTT

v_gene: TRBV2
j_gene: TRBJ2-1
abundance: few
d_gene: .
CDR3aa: CASRKGGAYNEQFF
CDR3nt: TGTGCCAGCAGGAAGGGGGGCGCGTACAATGAGCAGTTCTTC

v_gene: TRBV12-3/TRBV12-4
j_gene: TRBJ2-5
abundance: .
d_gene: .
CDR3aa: CASNHRGETQYF
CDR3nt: TGTGCCAGCAACCATCGGGGAGAGACCCAGTACTTC

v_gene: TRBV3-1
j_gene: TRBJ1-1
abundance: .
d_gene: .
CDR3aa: CASSRELIGPDTEAFF
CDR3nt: TGTGCCAGCAGCCGAGAACTCATAGGCCCTGACACTGAAGCTTTCTTT

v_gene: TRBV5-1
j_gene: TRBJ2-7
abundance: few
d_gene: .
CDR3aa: CASSLAPGIYEQYF
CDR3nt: TGCGCCAGCAGCTTGGCCCCGGGGATCTACGAGCAGTACTTC